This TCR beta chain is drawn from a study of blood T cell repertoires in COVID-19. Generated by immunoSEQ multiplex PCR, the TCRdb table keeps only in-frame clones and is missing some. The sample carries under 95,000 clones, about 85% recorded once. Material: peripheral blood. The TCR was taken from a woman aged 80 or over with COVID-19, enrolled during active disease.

In nucleotides, the CDR3 is TGTGCCACCAGCCCTGGGGCTAGCGGGCGCTCCTACAATGAGCAGTTCTTC. Translating gives CATSPGASGRSYNEQFF. The J gene is TRBJ2-1, the V gene TRBV15; 8 bases are a match to TRBD2. The CDR3 sequence is 17 residues long. Germline V gene data show CDR1 as LNHNV and CDR2 as YYDKDF (reference sequence). The V gene end was trimmed by 5 bases and the J gene end by 0 bases; junction bases not matched to a gene: 9.